This T cell receptor (beta chain) was profiled in a study of cytomegalovirus exposure and HLA in healthy donors. Primers for the PCR totalled 60 Vbeta and 13 Jbeta. Generated by immunoSEQ multiplex PCR, the TCRdb table keeps only in-frame clones and is missing some. Of about 140,000 clones in the sample, around four fifths were seen once. Germline V gene sequence: CDR1 MNHEY, CDR2 SMNVEV (reference sequence). The CDR3 runs 14 residues. The V and J ends lost 6 bases and 3 bases, in that order; junction bases with no gene match: 5. Study findings and constraints: Segments of the TCR beta V type were, in most cases, productive about 87% or about 30% of the time in an earlier analysis.

Concerning this clone: Antigen unknown.

The sequence derives from a male donor in good health and CMV-seronegative. The V gene is TRBV27, the J gene TRBJ1-1; TRBD1 aligns across 9 bases. The sequenced material came from PBMCs. DNA of the CDR3: TGTGCCAGCAGCCACGGGACAGGGTACACTGAAGCTTTCTTT. As protein: CASSHGTGYTEAFF.